This is a list of T cell receptor beta chains from one sample in a study of blood T cell repertoires in COVID-19. Profiling relied on immunoSEQ multiplex PCR, and the TCRdb table lists in-frame clones only, not all of them. The data contain about 400,000 clones, 89% of them singletons. Sequencing used peripheral blood. Receptor source: a man aged 35-49 years with acute or convalescent COVID-19. The CDR3 runs from the conserved cysteine through the conserved F or W. D genes are given only for firm matches. Not all rows give a size; the values are once, few, many and, for expanded clones, a class.

j_call v_call clone_size d_call cdr3_nt cdr3_aa
TRBJ2-1 TRBV6-2/TRBV6-3 - - TGTGCCAGCAGTCGCCCTTATGGGCCAGAGAATGAGCAGTTCTTC CASSRPYGPENEQFF
TRBJ1-6 TRBV2 - - TGTGCCAGCTCCCGGGAAGGTGGATCACCCCTCCACTTT CASSREGGSPLHF
TRBJ2-2 TRBV5-4 - - TGTGCCAGCAGCTTCAACGGGAGGAACACCGGGGAGCTGTTTTTT CASSFNGRNTGELFF
TRBJ2-7 TRBV11-2 - TRBD2 TGTGCCAGCAGCTCCTGGACTAGCGGGACCTACGAGCAGTACTTC CASSSWTSGTYEQYF
TRBJ2-4 TRBV7-8 - - TGTGCCAGCAGCTTAGGAGCAGGGTGGCAAAACATTCAGTACTTC CASSLGAGWQNIQYF
TRBJ2-3 TRBV5-1 once - TGCGCCAGCAGCCGAGGTCGGGGAACAGATACGCAGTATTTT CASSRGRGTDTQYF
TRBJ1-6 TRBV2 - - TGTGCCAGCAGTGAATACGCCGGAGAGGTGGTCACCCTCCACTTT CASSEYAGEVVTLHF
TRBJ2-2 TRBV11-1 once - TGTGCCAGCAGCTTAGTTACAGGGCAGAACACCGGGGAGCTGTTTTTT CASSLVTGQNTGELFF
TRBJ1-5 TRBV10-3 - TRBD1 TGTGCCATCAGTGAAGACAGGGGTATTGGCAATCAGCCCCAGCATTTT CAISEDRGIGNQPQHF
TRBJ1-4 TRBV6-5 - - TGTGCCAGCAGTTCACAGGAGCCAACTAATGAAAAACTGTTTTTT CASSSQEPTNEKLFF